This is a list of T cell receptor beta chains from one sample in a study of neurological immune-mediated disorders. MiXCR, run by TCRdb on the 5' RACE reads, gives a single entry per CDR3 protein. The data show some 50,000 distinct CDR3 sequences, with about 26% seen just once and roughly a quarter held by the top ten. The sample comprised PBMCs. The receptors stem from a woman in her sixties or seventies in good health. The CDR3 runs from the conserved cysteine through the conserved F or W. Fields, in order: J gene, clone size, CDR3 length, V gene, D gene, CDR3 protein, CDR3 DNA. D genes are given only for firm matches. The size of a clone is reported for some rows only, either as once, few or many, or as a class for expanded clones.

J: TRBJ1-4; size: many; length: 14; V: TRBV6-6; D: .; CDR3: CASSSRGLYEKLFF; DNA: TGTGCCAGCAGTAGTAGGGGGTTGTATGAAAAACTGTTTTTT
J: TRBJ2-1; size: many; length: 14; V: TRBV5-1; D: .; CDR3: CASSPGLFGNEQFF; DNA: TGCGCCAGCAGCCCAGGACTGTTTGGGAATGAGCAGTTCTTC
J: TRBJ1-6; size: few; length: 15; V: TRBV4-2; D: TRBD1; CDR3: CASSQGDRGNSPLHF; DNA: TGTGCCAGCAGCCAGGGGGACAGGGGCAATTCACCCCTCCACTTT
J: TRBJ2-5; size: many; length: 15; V: TRBV12-3/TRBV12-4; D: TRBD2; CDR3: CASSPELAGVLTQYF; DNA: TGTGCCAGCAGCCCAGAACTAGCGGGAGTATTGACCCAGTACTTC
J: TRBJ2-7; size: many; length: 13; V: TRBV6-2/TRBV6-3; D: .; CDR3: CASIKGSLWEQYF; DNA: TGTGCCAGCATCAAGGGTTCTCTCTGGGAGCAGTACTTC
J: TRBJ2-1; size: many; length: 13; V: TRBV20-1; D: TRBD1; CDR3: CSARTGAPGEQFF; DNA: TGCAGTGCCAGGACAGGGGCCCCCGGAGAGCAGTTCTTC
J: TRBJ1-1; size: many; length: 14; V: TRBV9; D: TRBD1; CDR3: CASSGQGANTEAFF; DNA: TGTGCCAGCAGCGGACAGGGGGCAAACACTGAAGCTTTCTTT
J: TRBJ2-1; size: .; length: 14; V: TRBV6-1; D: TRBD1; CDR3: CASARQGRLDEQFF; DNA: TGTGCCAGCGCCCGACAGGGGAGATTGGATGAGCAGTTCTTC
J: TRBJ1-1; size: .; length: 13; V: TRBV29-1; D: .; CDR3: CSIESVMNTEAFF; DNA: TGCAGCATTGAAAGTGTTATGAACACTGAAGCTTTCTTT
J: TRBJ2-7; size: few; length: 13; V: TRBV7-2; D: TRBD2; CDR3: CASSSSGVYEQYF; DNA: TGTGCCAGCAGCTCTAGCGGGGTCTACGAGCAGTACTTC
J: TRBJ1-1; size: many; length: 15; V: TRBV6-5; D: .; CDR3: CASSYGAIEGTEAFF; DNA: TGTGCCAGCAGTTATGGGGCGATTGAGGGGACTGAAGCTTTCTTT
J: TRBJ1-1; size: many; length: 16; V: TRBV25-1; D: .; CDR3: CASSEYRKGGNTEAFF; DNA: TGTGCCAGCAGTGAATATCGGAAAGGGGGGAACACTGAAGCTTTCTTT
J: TRBJ2-3; size: many; length: 15; V: TRBV2; D: TRBD2; CDR3: CASSAPLAVTDTQYF; DNA: TGTGCCAGCAGTGCCCCCCTAGCGGTCACAGATACGCAGTATTTT
J: TRBJ2-3; size: many; length: 16; V: TRBV5-1; D: TRBD2; CDR3: CASSIWTSGRSDTQYF; DNA: TGCGCCAGCAGCATCTGGACTAGCGGGAGGTCAGATACGCAGTATTTT
J: TRBJ1-1; size: many; length: 11; V: TRBV25-1; D: .; CDR3: CASGGGAEAFF; DNA: TGTGCCAGCGGCGGCGGCGCTGAAGCTTTCTTT
J: TRBJ1-5; size: .; length: 13; V: TRBV7-2; D: .; CDR3: CASSEELNQPQHF; DNA: TGTGCCAGCAGCGAAGAACTCAATCAGCCCCAGCATTTT
J: TRBJ2-1; size: .; length: 15; V: TRBV6-5; D: TRBD1; CDR3: CASSRTGGAYNEQFF; DNA: TGTGCCAGCAGTAGAACAGGGGGCGCCTACAATGAGCAGTTCTTC
J: TRBJ2-1; size: .; length: 17; V: TRBV4-2; D: TRBD2; CDR3: CASSQEAPGLGYNEQFF; DNA: TGTGCCAGCAGCCAAGAGGCGCCGGGACTAGGGTACAATGAGCAGTTCTTC
J: TRBJ2-3; size: many; length: 14; V: TRBV5-1; D: .; CDR3: CASNGLTSTDTQYF; DNA: TGCGCCAGCAACGGGTTAACTAGCACAGATACGCAGTATTTT
J: TRBJ2-3; size: many; length: 11; V: TRBV7-2; D: .; CDR3: CASSLSDTQYF; DNA: TGTGCCAGCAGCTTATCCGATACGCAGTATTTT
J: TRBJ2-7; size: many; length: 14; V: TRBV11-2; D: TRBD1; CDR3: CASSLEGQGYEQYF; DNA: TGTGCCAGCAGCTTAGAGGGACAGGGCTACGAGCAGTACTTC
J: TRBJ1-3; size: many; length: 14; V: TRBV7-3; D: .; CDR3: CASSLGTSGNTIYF; DNA: TGTGCCAGCAGCCTCGGGACGTCTGGAAACACCATATATTTT
J: TRBJ2-7; size: many; length: 13; V: TRBV7-9; D: .; CDR3: CASSLPGSYEQYF; DNA: TGTGCCAGCAGTTTGCCGGGGTCCTACGAGCAGTACTTC
J: TRBJ2-5; size: many; length: 16; V: TRBV4-3; D: .; CDR3: CASREPGPGSQETQYF; DNA: TGCGCCAGCAGGGAGCCGGGGCCCGGTTCTCAAGAGACCCAGTACTTC
J: TRBJ1-4; size: many; length: 13; V: TRBV12-3/TRBV12-4; D: .; CDR3: CASSFWANEKLFF; DNA: TGTGCCAGCAGTTTTTGGGCTAATGAAAAACTGTTTTTT
J: TRBJ1-3; size: many; length: 17; V: TRBV9; D: .; CDR3: CASSVDGGAGYGNTIYF; DNA: TGTGCCAGCAGCGTAGACGGAGGGGCAGGTTATGGAAACACCATATATTTT
J: TRBJ2-7; size: .; length: 11; V: TRBV7-9; D: .; CDR3: CASSLGNEQYF; DNA: TGTGCCAGCAGCTTAGGGAACGAGCAGTACTTC
J: TRBJ2-7; size: .; length: 14; V: TRBV28; D: TRBD1; CDR3: CASSPGTGSYEQYF; DNA: TGTGCCAGCAGTCCCGGGACAGGGTCATACGAGCAGTACTTC
J: TRBJ2-1; size: many; length: 14; V: TRBV7-3; D: .; CDR3: CASSLGVQYNEQFF; DNA: TGTGCCAGCAGCTTAGGGGTCCAATACAATGAGCAGTTCTTC
J: TRBJ2-2; size: .; length: 14; V: TRBV24-1; D: .; CDR3: CATSDKKNTGELFF; DNA: TGTGCCACCAGTGATAAGAAAAACACCGGGGAGCTGTTTTTT
J: TRBJ2-1; size: many; length: 15; V: TRBV5-1; D: TRBD2; CDR3: CASSLSGSSYNEQFF; DNA: TGCGCCAGCAGCCTTAGCGGGAGCTCCTACAATGAGCAGTTCTTC
J: TRBJ2-1; size: many; length: 14; V: TRBV5-5; D: TRBD1; CDR3: CASTLDRAYNEQFF; DNA: TGTGCCAGCACCCTGGACAGGGCATACAATGAGCAGTTCTTC
J: TRBJ1-1; size: many; length: 14; V: TRBV5-1; D: .; CDR3: CASSLQGMNTEAFF; DNA: TGCGCCAGCAGCTTGCAGGGGATGAACACTGAAGCTTTCTTT
J: TRBJ2-5; size: .; length: 16; V: TRBV5-6; D: TRBD2; CDR3: CASSLAPAGGRETQYF; DNA: TGTGCCAGCAGCTTGGCCCCAGCGGGGGGCCGAGAGACCCAGTACTTC
J: TRBJ1-1; size: many; length: 15; V: TRBV7-8; D: .; CDR3: CASSLRLETGTEAFF; DNA: TGTGCCAGCAGCTTGCGTTTGGAGACGGGGACTGAAGCTTTCTTT
J: TRBJ2-3; size: .; length: 24; V: TRBV7-3; D: .; CDR3: CASSPRGPAGWWGGRRRRADTQYF; DNA: TGTGCCAGCAGCCCCCGAGGTCCAGCGGGATGGTGGGGGGGGCGAAGGAGGCGAGCAGATACGCAGTATTTT
J: TRBJ1-2; size: .; length: 13; V: TRBV5-1; D: TRBD1; CDR3: CAIIETGNYGYTF; DNA: TGCGCCATCATCGAGACAGGGAACTATGGCTACACCTTC
J: TRBJ1-4; size: many; length: 13; V: TRBV25-1; D: .; CDR3: CASRGGNGEKLFF; DNA: TGTGCCAGTCGAGGGGGGAATGGTGAAAAACTGTTTTTT
J: TRBJ2-1; size: .; length: 15; V: TRBV20-1; D: .; CDR3: CSARAPGALNNEQFF; DNA: TGCAGTGCTAGAGCCCCAGGGGCCCTTAACAATGAGCAGTTCTTC
J: TRBJ1-2; size: many; length: 16; V: TRBV5-6; D: .; CDR3: CASSLGYRQTNYGYTF; DNA: TGTGCCAGCAGCTTGGGCTACAGGCAAACTAACTATGGCTACACCTTC
J: TRBJ2-3; size: many; length: 14; V: TRBV6-6; D: TRBD1; CDR3: CASSSTGGGDTQYF; DNA: TGTGCCAGCAGTTCGACAGGGGGAGGGGATACGCAGTATTTT
J: TRBJ1-5; size: .; length: 19; V: TRBV20-1; D: TRBD1; CDR3: CSARDRFGQGGMGNQPQHF; DNA: TGCAGTGCTAGAGATCGGTTTGGGCAGGGGGGTATGGGCAATCAGCCCCAGCATTTT
J: TRBJ1-6; size: many; length: 16; V: TRBV4-2; D: .; CDR3: CASSQEIGVYNSPLHF; DNA: TGTGCCAGCAGCCAAGAAATCGGCGTCTATAATTCACCCCTCCACTTT
J: TRBJ2-1; size: many; length: 16; V: TRBV20-1; D: TRBD2; CDR3: CSARGGAGGLVNEQFF; DNA: TGCAGTGCCAGGGGGGGAGCGGGAGGGCTGGTCAATGAGCAGTTCTTC
J: TRBJ2-1; size: many; length: 17; V: TRBV5-1; D: TRBD1; CDR3: CASSLVPPGQGANEQFF; DNA: TGCGCCAGCAGCTTGGTACCTCCTGGACAGGGGGCAAATGAGCAGTTCTTC
J: TRBJ2-5; size: few; length: 17; V: TRBV6-5; D: TRBD2; CDR3: CASRARGGGGPQETQYF; DNA: TGTGCCAGCAGAGCCCGCGGCGGGGGGGGCCCACAAGAGACCCAGTACTTC
J: TRBJ1-1; size: many; length: 13; V: TRBV29-1; D: TRBD1; CDR3: CSVPGQGAAEAFF; DNA: TGCAGCGTCCCCGGACAGGGGGCTGCTGAAGCTTTCTTT
J: TRBJ2-5; size: many; length: 13; V: TRBV5-1; D: .; CDR3: CASSYDIQETQYF; DNA: TGCGCCAGCAGCTACGACATTCAAGAGACCCAGTACTTC
J: TRBJ2-7; size: .; length: 14; V: TRBV30; D: .; CDR3: CAWSPGVRFYEQYF; DNA: TGTGCCTGGAGTCCAGGGGTCCGATTCTACGAGCAGTACTTC
J: TRBJ2-5; size: many; length: 14; V: TRBV6-5; D: .; CDR3: CASSYDRLVGTQYF; DNA: TGTGCCAGCAGTTACGACAGGCTCGTGGGGACCCAGTACTTC
J: TRBJ2-1; size: .; length: 12; V: TRBV5-1; D: .; CDR3: CASSPVGGEQFF; DNA: TGCGCCAGCAGCCCGGTAGGGGGTGAGCAGTTCTTC
J: TRBJ2-7; size: .; length: 14; V: TRBV9; D: TRBD1; CDR3: CASSHGQGSYEQYF; DNA: TGTGCCAGCAGCCATGGACAGGGCTCCTACGAGCAGTACTTC
J: TRBJ2-3; size: .; length: 14; V: TRBV5-1; D: .; CDR3: CASSSGAQSDTQYF; DNA: TGCGCCAGCAGCTCCGGGGCCCAGTCAGATACGCAGTATTTT
J: TRBJ1-1; size: many; length: 13; V: TRBV6-6; D: TRBD1; CDR3: CASSPTGYPEAFF; DNA: TGTGCCAGCAGCCCGACAGGGTATCCTGAAGCTTTCTTT
J: TRBJ1-1; size: many; length: 14; V: TRBV28; D: .; CDR3: CASSLVGQAYEAFF; DNA: TGTGCCAGCAGCCTGGTGGGCCAGGCCTATGAAGCTTTCTTT
J: TRBJ1-2; size: .; length: 16; V: TRBV25-1; D: TRBD1; CDR3: CASSESGTGGNNGYTF; DNA: TGTGCCAGCAGTGAATCTGGGACAGGGGGCAATAATGGCTACACCTTC
J: TRBJ1-1; size: few; length: 13; V: TRBV25-1; D: .; CDR3: CASSYHLNTEAFF; DNA: TGTGCCAGCAGTTACCACTTGAACACTGAAGCTTTCTTT